Listed here are 5 T cell receptor beta chains from one sample, sequenced in a study of cytomegalovirus exposure and HLA in healthy donors. Researchers ran the PCR with 60 Vbeta and 13 Jbeta primers. Data came from immunoSEQ multiplex PCR; TCRdb stores just in-frame clones and leaves some out. The data show 250,000 or so clones, with approximately 80% seen just once and 8% held by the top ten. Sequenced input: PBMCs. These receptors were taken from a woman in her sixties in good health and CMV-seropositive.

The chain links TRBV5-8 to TRBJ1-2, with a weak D call TRBD1 (6 bases). The V and J ends lost 2 bases and 4 bases respectively, with 12 bases between them. This CDR3 is built from 14 residues. Germline values: CDR1 SGHTS, CDR2 YDEGEE. DNA for the CDR3: TGTGCCAGCAGCTTACAGGGTCTAGGCTATGGCTACACCTTC. Protein product: CASSLQGLGYGYTF.

V and J are TRBV14 and TRBJ2-1; 8 positions match TRBD2. Germline CDR1 is SGHDN and CDR2 is FVKESK. This CDR3 spans 15 amino acids. The junction had 5 bases not matched to a gene; V was cut back by 4 bases and J by 3 bases. The CDR3: CASSPQSGGYNEQFF. DNA of the CDR3: TGTGCCAGCAGCCCCCAAAGCGGGGGCTACAATGAGCAGTTCTTC.

There are a few counts of this clone. The J gene is TRBJ1-1, the V gene TRBV7-3; D perhaps matches TRBD1 (5 bases). This CDR3 has 15 residues. V gave up 2 bases and J gave up 2 bases, with 12 bases separating them. Germline-derived CDR1 and CDR2 are SGHTA and FQGTGA. The CDR3 is CASSLQAGFNTEAFF. CDR3 DNA sequence: TGTGCCAGCAGCTTACAGGCAGGGTTTAACACTGAAGCTTTCTTT.

This rearrangement joins TRBV7-9 to TRBJ2-7; 10 bases agree with TRBD2. Germline V gives CDR1 SEHNR, CDR2 FQNEAQ (reference sequence). Losses at the gene ends were 1 base for V and 6 bases for J; bases not matched to a gene: 9. There are 16 residues in the CDR3. The CDR3 sequence: CASSLGAAGGKGEQYF. CDR3 DNA sequence: TGTGCCAGCAGCTTAGGGGCAGCGGGAGGGAAGGGCGAGCAGTACTTC. Full variable domain (missing parts from reference TRBV7-9 and TRBJ2-7): DTGVSQNPRHKITKRGQNVTFRCDPISEHNRLYWYRQTLGQGPEFLTYFQNEAQLEKSRLLSDRFSAERPKGSFSTLEIQRTEQGDSAMYLCASSLGAAGGKGEQYFGPGTRLTVT.

The rearrangement joins TRBV2 to TRBJ2-5, with no clear D. Germline CDR1 is SNHLY and CDR2 is FYNNEI. The CDR3 is 12 residues long. The V end lost 2 bases, the J end lost 3 bases, and 4 bases lay between the germline ends. The CDR3 DNA reads TGTGCCAGCAGTGAAAGCAAAGAGACCCAGTACTTC. Encoded protein: CASSESKETQYF.